This TCR beta chain emerged from a study of T cell repertoires in cytomegalovirus infection. Across the whole study: CMV infection plus the matching HLA type was flagged by public TCR beta signatures. Study findings and constraints: Cumulated frequencies of public TCR beta families served to identify carriers of CMV plus the relevant HLA.

This clonotype was seen only a few times. Its cognate antigen is unknown. TCRdb ran MiXCR on the reads and lists one entry per CDR3 protein. The sample carries fewer than 550,000 distinct CDR3 sequences, around 10% recorded once. Trimming removed 4 bases at V and 6 bases at J, with 18 bases between. Germline V lookup: CDR1 SNHLY, CDR2 FYNNEI. CDR3 length: 15 amino acids. This chain connects TRBV2 to TRBJ1-1, with D possibly TRBD1 on 6 matching bases. The sequenced sample was PBMCs. The TCR comes from a human donor in good health (CMV status not recorded). Some clones in this sample may be carry-over from other donors' samples. The CDR3 loop reads CASSVETGKVSEAFF. The CDR3 region has the DNA TGTGCCAGCAGTGTAGAAACAGGGAAAGTTTCTGAAGCTTTCTTT.